Detailed here is one TCR beta chain. With V trimmed by 1 base and J by 6 bases, 2 bases remained unmatched. Germline V gives CDR1 MNHNS, CDR2 SASEGT. This CDR3 has 14 residues. This entry comes from a study of radiotherapy plus CTLA-4 blockade in lung cancer. Profiling relied on immunoSEQ multiplex PCR, and the TCRdb table lists in-frame clones only, not all of them. The data show roughly 90,000 clones, around 72% seen once. The specimen was peripheral blood, collected from a patient treated with radiotherapy plus ipilimumab. The chain combines TRBV6-1 with TRBJ2-2; 7 positions agree with TRBD1. The clonotype comes from a human donor with non-small cell lung cancer that progressed on radiotherapy plus ipilimumab. CDR3 sequence reads: CASSEVTGAGELFF. Here the CDR3 DNA reads TGTGCCAGCAGTGAAGTCACAGGGGCCGGGGAGCTGTTTTTT.